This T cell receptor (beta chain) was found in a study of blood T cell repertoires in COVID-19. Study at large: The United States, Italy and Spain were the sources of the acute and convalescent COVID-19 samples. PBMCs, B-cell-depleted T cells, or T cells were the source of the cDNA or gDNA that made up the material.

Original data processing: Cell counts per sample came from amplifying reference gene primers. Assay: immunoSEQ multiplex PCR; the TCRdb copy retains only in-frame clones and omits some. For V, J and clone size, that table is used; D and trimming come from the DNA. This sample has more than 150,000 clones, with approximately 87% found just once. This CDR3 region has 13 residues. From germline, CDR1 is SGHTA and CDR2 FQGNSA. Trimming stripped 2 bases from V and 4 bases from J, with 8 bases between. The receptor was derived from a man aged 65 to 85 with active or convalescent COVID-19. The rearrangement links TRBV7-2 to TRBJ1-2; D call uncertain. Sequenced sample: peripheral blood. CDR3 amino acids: CASSLWASYGYTF. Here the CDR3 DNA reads TGTGCCAGCAGCTTATGGGCGTCCTATGGCTACACCTTC.